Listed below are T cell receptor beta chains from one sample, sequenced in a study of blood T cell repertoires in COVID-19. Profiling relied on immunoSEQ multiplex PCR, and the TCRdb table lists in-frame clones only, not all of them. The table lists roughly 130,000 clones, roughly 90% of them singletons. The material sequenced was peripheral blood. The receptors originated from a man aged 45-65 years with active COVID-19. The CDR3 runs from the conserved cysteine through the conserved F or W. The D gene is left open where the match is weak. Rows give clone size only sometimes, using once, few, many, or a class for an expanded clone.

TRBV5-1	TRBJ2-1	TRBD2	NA	TGCGCCAGCAGCTTCCTAGCGGGGGGGAACAATGAGCAGTTCTTC	CASSFLAGGNNEQFF
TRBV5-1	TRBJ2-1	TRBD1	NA	TGCGCCAGCAGCTCCGGACAGGGGATCTACAATGAGCAGTTCTTC	CASSSGQGIYNEQFF
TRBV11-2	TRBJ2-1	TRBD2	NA	TGTGCCAGCAGCTTAACTAGCGGGAGCCCCAATGAGCAGTTCTTC	CASSLTSGSPNEQFF
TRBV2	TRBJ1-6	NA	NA	TGTGCCAGCCTGTGGCGGACAAATTCACCCCTCCACTTT	CASLWRTNSPLHF
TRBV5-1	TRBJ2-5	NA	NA	TGCGCCAGCAGCGCTGCTCAGGGGTCGGAGACCCAGTACTTC	CASSAAQGSETQYF
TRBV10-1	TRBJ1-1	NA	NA	TGCGCCAGCAGTGAAGCCAGGGCGACTGAAGCTTTCTTT	CASSEARATEAFF
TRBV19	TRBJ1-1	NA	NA	TGTGCCAGTGGAGATGAGGGAAGGGAGAACACTGAAGCTTTCTTT	CASGDEGRENTEAFF
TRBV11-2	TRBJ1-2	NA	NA	TGTGCCAGCAGCCTCCCCCTTCGTCGGGAAGGCTACACCTTC	CASSLPLRREGYTF
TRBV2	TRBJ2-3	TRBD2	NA	TGTGCCAGCAGTCCCGGACTAGTGGGAGATACGCAGTATTTT	CASSPGLVGDTQYF
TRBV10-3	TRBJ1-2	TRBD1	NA	TGTGCCATCAGGGAAAGAACGGGACAGGGGTTAAGAGGATATGGCTACACCTTC	CAIRERTGQGLRGYGYTF
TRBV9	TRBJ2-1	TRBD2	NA	TGTGCCAGCAGCGGCCGGACTAGCGGGGGGTACAATGAGCAGTTCTTC	CASSGRTSGGYNEQFF
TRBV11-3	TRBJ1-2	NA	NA	TGTGCCAGCAGCCCGGGTGGAGAAGACTATGGCTACACCTTC	CASSPGGEDYGYTF
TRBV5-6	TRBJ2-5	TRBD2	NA	TGTGCCAGCAGCTTGGCCGAGGGACGGGAGGGCCCTCGGGAGACCCAGTACTTC	CASSLAEGREGPRETQYF
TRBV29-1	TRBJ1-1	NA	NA	TGCAGCGTTGAGAAGAACCGGGACATCATGAACACTGAAGCTTTCTTT	CSVEKNRDIMNTEAFF
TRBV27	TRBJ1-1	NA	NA	TGTGCCAGCAGTTTATTTGGGGCACCGAACACTGAAGCTTTCTTT	CASSLFGAPNTEAFF
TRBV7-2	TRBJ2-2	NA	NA	TGTGCCAGCTTTTTTCACAGGTGTGGGGGGAGGCCGAACACCGGGGAGCTGTTTTTT	CASFFHRCGGRPNTGELFF
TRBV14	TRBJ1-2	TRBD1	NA	TGTGCCAGCAGCCAAGATCTTGCCTTTGGGGACAGGCGAGGTGGCTACACCTTC	CASSQDLAFGDRRGGYTF
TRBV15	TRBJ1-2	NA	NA	TGTGCCACCAGCAGAGATCCGGGAAAATATGGCTACACCTTC	CATSRDPGKYGYTF
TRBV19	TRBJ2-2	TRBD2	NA	TGTGCCACCCTGACCGGCGGGAGATCCGGGGAGCTGTTTTTT	CATLTGGRSGELFF
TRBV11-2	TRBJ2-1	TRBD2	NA	TGTGCCAGCAGCTCTCTAGCGGGAGGAAGCTACAATGAGCAGTTCTTC	CASSSLAGGSYNEQFF
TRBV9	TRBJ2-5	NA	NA	TGTGCCAGCAGCGTATCAGTGGCCACACAAGAGACCCAGTACTTC	CASSVSVATQETQYF
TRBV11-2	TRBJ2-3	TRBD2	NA	TGTGCCAGCAGCCCCGGACTAGCGGTGGGGGGTACGCAGTATTTT	CASSPGLAVGGTQYF
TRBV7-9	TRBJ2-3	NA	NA	TGTGCCAGCAGCTTAGACCGGGGATCTAGCACAGATACGCAGTATTTT	CASSLDRGSSTDTQYF
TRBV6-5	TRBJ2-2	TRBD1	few	TGTGCCAGCAGGAAGACAGGGAGCGCCGGGGAGCTGTTTTTT	CASRKTGSAGELFF
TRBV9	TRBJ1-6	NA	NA	TGTGCCAGCAGCGTATACGGGGAGGGGAATTCACCCCTCCACTTT	CASSVYGEGNSPLHF
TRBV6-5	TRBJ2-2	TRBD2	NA	TGTGCCAGCAGCTATACTAGCGGGAGGACCGGGGAGCTGTTTTTT	CASSYTSGRTGELFF
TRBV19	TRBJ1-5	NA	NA	TGTGCCAGTAGTATACAGGATCAGCCCCAGCATTTT	CASSIQDQPQHF
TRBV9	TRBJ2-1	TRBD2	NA	TGTGCCAGCAGCGTAGCGGGGGGGGTGGGTTACAATGAGCAGTTCTTC	CASSVAGGVGYNEQFF
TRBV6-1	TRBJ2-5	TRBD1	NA	TGTGCCAGCAGTGAGCCGGGACAGGTGAAAGAGACCCAGTACTTC	CASSEPGQVKETQYF
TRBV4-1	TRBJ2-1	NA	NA	TGCGCCAGCAGCCCCTCAACCTGGGGGGGCTCTGTAAATGAGCAGTTCTTC	CASSPSTWGGSVNEQFF
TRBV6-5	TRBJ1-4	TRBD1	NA	TGTGCCAGCAGTAGACAGGGGACGAAGGATGAAAAACTGTTTTTT	CASSRQGTKDEKLFF
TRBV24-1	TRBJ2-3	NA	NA	TGTGCCACCTCAGGGGGGACAGATACGCAGTATTTT	CATSGGTDTQYF
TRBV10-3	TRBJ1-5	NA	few	TGTGCCATCAGTGAGTCGACTACAGTCAATCAGCCCCAGCATTTT	CAISESTTVNQPQHF
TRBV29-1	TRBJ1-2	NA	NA	TGCAGCGTTGAGGTCGAGACAGTTAACTATGGCTACACCTTC	CSVEVETVNYGYTF
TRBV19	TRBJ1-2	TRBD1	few	TGTGCCAGTAGTATAGACCCAGGGACAGGGGGCATTGGCTACACCTTC	CASSIDPGTGGIGYTF
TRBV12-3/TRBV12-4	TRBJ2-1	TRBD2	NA	TGTGCCAGCAGTTCTGGTAGCGGGAGAGGGCAGTTCTTC	CASSSGSGRGQFF
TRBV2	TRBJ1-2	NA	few	TGTGCCAGCAGTGAAGTGGGAGGTGGCTACACCTTC	CASSEVGGGYTF
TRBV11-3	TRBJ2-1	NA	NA	TGTGCCAGCAGCTTAGGGGGCCTTAGGGGTAACAATGAGCAGTTCTTC	CASSLGGLRGNNEQFF
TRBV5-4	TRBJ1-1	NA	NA	TGTGCCAGCAGCTTGAGGGGGGGCATAACTGAAGCTTTCTTT	CASSLRGGITEAFF
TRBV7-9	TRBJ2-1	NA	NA	TGTGCCAGCAGCCCCACCCCCGGTACTGAGCAGTTCTTC	CASSPTPGTEQFF
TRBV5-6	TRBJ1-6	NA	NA	TGTGCCAGCAGCTTGGCGTCCCATTCACCCCTCCACTTT	CASSLASHSPLHF
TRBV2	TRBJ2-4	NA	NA	TGTGCCAGCAGTGAAGCTAGAGAAAACATTCAGTACTTC	CASSEARENIQYF
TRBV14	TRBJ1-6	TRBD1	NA	TGTGCCAGCAGCCCCACAGGGGCCTTTATAAATTCACCCCTCCACTTT	CASSPTGAFINSPLHF
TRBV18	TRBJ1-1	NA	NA	TGTGCCAGCTCGCACATCGCCCGAAACACTGAAGCTTTCTTT	CASSHIARNTEAFF
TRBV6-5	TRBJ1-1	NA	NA	TGTGCCAGCAGTTACTCGATCAGGGCGGTCACTGAAGCTTTCTTT	CASSYSIRAVTEAFF
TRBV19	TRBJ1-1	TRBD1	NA	TGTGCCAGTAGTAATCGCTACAGGGGCCCCTCTGAAGCTTTCTTT	CASSNRYRGPSEAFF
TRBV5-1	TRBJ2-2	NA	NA	TGCGCCAGCAGCTTGGGGTCGGGTCCAAGGACCGGGGAGCTGTTTTTT	CASSLGSGPRTGELFF
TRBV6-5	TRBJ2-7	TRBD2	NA	TGTGCCAGCACGCTAGCGGGGGGCACCTACGAGCAGTACTTC	CASTLAGGTYEQYF
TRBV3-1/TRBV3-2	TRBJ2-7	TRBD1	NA	TGTGCCAGCCAGGGACAGGGAGCCCACGAGCAGTACTTC	CASQGQGAHEQYF
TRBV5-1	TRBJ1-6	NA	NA	TGCGCCAGCAAGAGCAGGGAAGTTGATTCACCCCTCCACTTT	CASKSREVDSPLHF
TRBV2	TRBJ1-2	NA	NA	TGTGCCAGCAGTGGAGAGGACAGAAGCTACTATGGCTACACCTTC	CASSGEDRSYYGYTF
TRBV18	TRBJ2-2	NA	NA	TGTGCCAGCTCAACGGGGTCTCAGATTACCGGGGAGCTGTTTTTT	CASSTGSQITGELFF
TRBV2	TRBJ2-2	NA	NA	TGTGCCAGCAGAGCCGGGGGACCGCGGAACACCGGGGAGCTGTTTTTT	CASRAGGPRNTGELFF
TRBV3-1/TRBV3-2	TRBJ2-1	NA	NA	TGTGCCAGCAGCCAAGATCAGGCCAAGTACAATGAGCAGTTCTTC	CASSQDQAKYNEQFF
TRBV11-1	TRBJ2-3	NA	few	TGTGCCAGCAGCACCCGGACGGGAACCCCGACAGATACGCAGTATTTT	CASSTRTGTPTDTQYF
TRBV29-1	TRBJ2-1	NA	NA	TGCAGCGTGGCTAGGGGGAATGAGCAGTTCTTC	CSVARGNEQFF
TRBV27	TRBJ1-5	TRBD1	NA	TGTGCCAGCAGTCTACGGACAGGAGGGCCAGGCAATCAGCCCCAGCATTTT	CASSLRTGGPGNQPQHF
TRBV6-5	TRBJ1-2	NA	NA	TGTGCCAGCAGTTACTCGAAAAGGGCGCAGGGGAATGGCTACACCTTC	CASSYSKRAQGNGYTF
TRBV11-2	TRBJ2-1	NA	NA	TGTGCCAGCAGCTTAGATAGGCTAGCGTGGGAATACAATGAGCAGTTCTTC	CASSLDRLAWEYNEQFF